Following are 10 T cell receptor beta chains from one sample sequenced in a study of naive CD8 T cells in extremely preterm neonates. Study outcomes and limitations: Preterm infants showed shorter CDR3s, fewer N additions and less trimming than older groups.

Sequencing used immunoSEQ multiplex PCR; TCRdb keeps in-frame clones, though not all of them. The sample shows around 25,000 clones, about 91% of them seen only once. Extremely preterm deliveries at about 22-27 weeks of gestation provided the preterm samples. No antigen is known for these receptors. Source material: naive CD8+ T cells from cord blood. The source is a boy who was born preterm.

This chain links TRBV19 with TRBJ2-2, with 8 bases aligning to TRBD2. Germline CDR1 and CDR2: LNHDA and SQIVND (reference sequence). This CDR3 has 14 residues. V trimming: 6 bases; J trimming: 0 bases; junction bases outside the gene matches: 0. The CDR3 coding sequence is TGTGCCAGTAGACTAGCGGCGAACACCGGGGAGCTGTTTTTT. This translates into CASRLAANTGELFF.

Concerning this clone: The sample holds other DNA sequences that translate to the same CDR3. The rearrangement uses TRBV9 and TRBJ2-3; D might be TRBD1 or TRBD2, each matching 5 bases. The CDR3 loop spans 13 amino acids. CDR1 and CDR2 from the germline V gene are SGDLS and YYNGEE. V dropped 0 bases and J dropped 4 bases, with 6 bases sitting between them. CDR3 nucleotides: TGTGCCAGCAGCGTAGGAGGGGCAGATACGCAGTATTTT. Protein sequence: CASSVGGADTQYF.

The chain carries TRBV4-1 and TRBJ2-1, with TRBD2 as a possible D gene (5 bases). The germline V gene encodes CDR1 MGHRA and CDR2 YSYEKL. Trimming removed 1 base at V and 8 bases at J, with 9 bases between. CDR3 size: 13 residues. CDR3 coding DNA: TGCGCCAGCAGCCAAGTTAACGGGGATGAGCAGTTCTTC. It specifies CASSQVNGDEQFF.

This rearrangement joins TRBV9 to TRBJ1-1; 9 nucleotides line up with TRBD1. Germline trimming cut 4 bases from V and 3 bases from J; bases unmatched to any gene: 4. CDR1 is SGDLS and CDR2 is YYNGEE in the germline V gene. The CDR3 consists of 14 residues. CDR3 sequence: CASSPWDRDTEAFF. DNA of the CDR3: TGTGCCAGCAGCCCCTGGGACAGGGACACTGAAGCTTTCTTT.

The gene calls are TRBV27 and TRBJ2-3; 9 positions match TRBD1. Trimming at V came to 0 bases and at J to 3 bases, leaving 7 bases not matched to a gene. This CDR3 is 17 amino acids long. The germline V gene encodes CDR1 MNHEY and CDR2 SMNVEV (reference sequence). The CDR3 nucleotides read TGTGCCAGCAGTTTATCGGGAACAGGGGGCGCGACAGATACGCAGTATTTT. It encodes CASSLSGTGGATDTQYF.

The rearrangement joins TRBV19 to TRBJ2-2; no definite D call. Germline V gene lookup returns CDR1 LNHDA and CDR2 SQIVND (reference sequence). The CDR3 loop spans 13 amino acids. Deletions cut 1 base from V and 9 bases from J, with 9 bases between. This CDR3 reads CASSIGGVWELFF. In DNA form, the CDR3 reads TGTGCCAGTAGTATAGGTGGGGTCTGGGAGCTGTTTTTT.

The chain uses TRBV6-5 and TRBJ2-3; either TRBD1 or TRBD2 may fit D (6 bases each). The V and J ends lost 0 bases and 1 base respectively, with 11 bases between them. Looked up from germline, CDR1 is MNHEY and CDR2 is SVGAGI. The CDR3 length is 16 residues. This CDR3 reads CASSYSTRGRTDTQYF. DNA of the CDR3: TGTGCCAGCAGTTACTCGACTCGGGGGCGCACAGATACGCAGTATTTT.

The chain uses TRBV9 and TRBJ2-7; 16 bases fit TRBD2. The germline V gene has CDR1 SGDLS and CDR2 YYNGEE. Trimming cost V 3 bases and J 2 bases; bases outside gene matches: 2. There are 16 residues in the CDR3. The CDR3 is CASSAGTSGGAYEQYF. In DNA, the CDR3 is TGTGCCAGCAGCGCCGGGACTAGCGGGGGGGCCTACGAGCAGTACTTC.

This clone was seen more than once but under ten times. CDR3 region: CAISESTGSYEQYF. For the CDR3, the DNA is TGTGCCATCAGTGAGTCGACAGGGTCCTACGAGCAGTACTTC. The genes are TRBV10-3 and TRBJ2-7; TRBD1 matches 7 bases. Germline trimming cut 0 bases from V and 1 base from J; bases unmatched to any gene: 0. Germline lookup yields CDR1 ENHRY and CDR2 SYGVKD. This CDR3 contains 14 residues.

V is TRBV5-1 and J is TRBJ2-6; D possibly matches TRBD1 or TRBD2 (6 bases each). Germline loops: CDR1 SGHRS, CDR2 YFSETQ. This CDR3 spans 20 amino acids. The V gene lost 0 bases and the J gene lost 0 bases, with 19 bases spanning the gap. This CDR3 reads CASSLAAGHTRSSGANVLTF. Written as DNA, the CDR3 is TGCGCCAGCAGCTTGGCCGCGGGACACACGCGTAGCTCTGGGGCCAACGTCCTGACTTTC.